This entry is about one T cell receptor beta chain. This clone's antigen is unknown. It has no much larger one-base neighbor in the sample; base qualities were not kept. This entry belongs to a study of blood T cell repertoires in COVID-19 (dated by TCRdb to the early 2020s). Context from the whole study: The collaborator samples originated in the United States, Italy and Spain and spanned the acute and convalescent phases of COVID-19. The prospective study material was composed of cDNA or gDNA derived from T cells, B-cell-depleted T cells, or PBMCs. The dataset comprised deeply sampled blood TCRbeta repertoires from subjects exposed to, actively infected with, or recovered from COVID-19. The repertoires were made available in a free public database intended to serve as a resource for research on the immune response to SARS-CoV-2. Samples came from the ongoing ImmuneRACE study (first 160 participants) plus 1,254 subjects from 6 global collaborators. The sample metadata nearly always contained a de-identified subject ID, COVID-19 status, age in years and sex. Where HLA class I and class II types were available, the types were taken from metadata supplied by the sample provider, not from assay-based typing.

Paper-wide results and their limitations: The amount of clinical and demographic metadata varied by source and participant and was provided uncurated.

Samples from volunteer blood donors who had recovered from COVID-19 were contributed by a second Seattle source. The collaborating institutions used their own protocols to collect whole blood in K2EDTA tubes. For TCRbeta analysis, collaborators shipped samples in one of three forms: frozen whole blood, isolated PBMCs, or DNA extracted from either of those sample types. TCRbeta CDR3 regions were amplified from genomic DNA by means of the immunoSEQ Assay, a bias-controlled multiplex PCR. On the authors' methods: Nucleated cell counts per sample were estimated from amplification of reference gene primers within the assay. To quantify the absolute abundance of each unique TCRbeta CDR3 rearrangement, sequence reads were collapsed and filtered. For each sample, productive Simpson clonality was calculated by taking the square root of Simpson's diversity index across productive rearrangements. TCRdb re-hosts the immuneACCESS table, in-frame sequences only. Its copies lack some clones; in the studies checked, an unresolved V gene accounts for under half of them, and the cause for the rest is not known. V and J calls plus clone size are reproduced from that table; the DNA served to infer D and trimming. The sample records roughly 300,000 clones, 83% of which are singletons. The top ten clones comprise over 9% of the sample.

CDR1 and CDR2 are drawn from the germline V gene: SGHRS, YFSETQ. The CDR3 goes from the cysteine to the phenylalanine over 14 residues. Only the CDR3 portion is preserved as DNA: 42 bases, with reading frame beginning at the first base. Between the V and J ends, shortened by 3 bases and 0 bases respectively, the junction contains 10 bases. The clonotype comes from a woman between 45 and 60 years old who had recovered from COVID-19. Sequenced input: peripheral blood. The receptor chain draws on TRBV5-1 and TRBJ2-7; the D region possibly corresponds to TRBD2 (7 bases align). Read as DNA, the sequence is TGCGCCAGCAGCTCTGGGGGGGCCTCCTACGAGCAGTACTTC. Its protein reads: CASSSGGASYEQYF.